This T cell receptor (beta chain) was sequenced for a study of Graves' ophthalmopathy and Graves' hyperthyroidism. The study's findings and limits: Its predictions of ophthalmopathy progression gave the model 70.59% sensitivity and roughly 72% specificity. Among expanded thyroid clonotypes above 0.001 frequency, most also occurred in blood.

Amplified material comprised TCR beta CDR3 regions derived from RNA transcripts. Following a first-round RT-PCR that used HTBI primers, a second-round multiplex PCR was carried out. TCRdb reprocessed the multiplex PCR reads with MiXCR, giving one entry per CDR3 protein. The repertoire holds 500,000 to 800,000 distinct CDR3 sequences, under 50% seen once, with around 3.3% in the top ten. Per germline, CDR1 SNHLY and CDR2 FYNNEI. With 5 bases removed from V and 5 bases from J, the gap between germline ends came to 6 bases. This CDR3 is 11 amino acids long. This clonotype was counted ten times or more. Antigen: not known.

This chain connects TRBV2 to TRBJ2-5; D gene unclear. Material: peripheral blood. The clonotype was recovered from an adult man with Graves' ophthalmopathy. CDR3 residues: CASSYMETQYF. In DNA, the CDR3 is TGTGCCAGCAGTTATATGGAGACCCAGTACTTC.